The 20 T cell receptor beta chains in this list originate from one sample, sequenced in a study of OX40 agonist ivuxolimab in advanced cancers. Libraries were prepared through the immunoSEQ multiplex PCR assay. TCRdb re-hosts the immuneACCESS table, in-frame sequences only. Its copies lack some clones; in the studies checked, an unresolved V gene accounts for under half of them, and the cause for the rest is not known. The sample table contains over 85,000 clones; only one count was recorded for about four fifths of them. Of the sample, roughly 1.6% falls within the top ten clones. Specimen: CD4+ or CD8+ T cells sorted from blood, collected in a trial of the OX40 agonist ivuxolimab. The origin of the receptors is an adult with an advanced solid tumor such as melanoma, head and neck, liver or kidney cancer.

This chain connects TRBV28 to TRBJ1-1; unclear D gene. The length of the CDR3 is 14 residues. CDR1 is MDHEN, CDR2 SYDVKM, per germline. The germline V and J ends were trimmed by 3 bases and 1 base, with 9 bases remaining between them. In nucleotides, the CDR3 is TGTGCCAGCAGTTTGACCCCAAGGAACACTGAAGCTTTCTTT. As protein: CASSLTPRNTEAFF. Filled out from reference TRBV28 and TRBJ1-1, the complete variable domain reads DVKVTQSSRYLVKRTGEKVFLECVQDMDHENMFWYRQDPGLGLRLIYFSYDVKMKEKGDIPEGYSVSREKKERFSLILESASTNQTSMYLCASSLTPRNTEAFFGQGTRLTVV.

DNA for the CDR3: TGTGCCGTTCAGACAGGCGAACGCTATGGCTACACCTTC. This sequence encodes CAVQTGERYGYTF. The chain recombines TRBV28 with TRBJ1-2; D may be TRBD1 (6 bases). The CDR3 is made up of 13 amino acids. CDR1 and CDR2 (germline): MDHEN, SYDVKM. The V gene lost 11 bases and the J gene lost 4 bases, with 17 bases spanning the gap.

This chain joins TRBV28 and TRBJ2-7; 7 bases align to TRBD2. The germline gives CDR1 MDHEN, CDR2 SYDVKM. V shed 1 base and J 7 bases; nucleotides not matched to a gene: 7. CDR3 size: 14 residues. The CDR3 region is CASSLFGGIREQYF. The CDR3 DNA follows: TGTGCCAGCAGTTTATTCGGGGGGATTAGGGAGCAGTACTTC.

The chain recombines TRBV16 with TRBJ1-5, with TRBD1 as a possible D gene (6 bases). The CDR3 extends over 14 amino acids. V was pared by 2 bases and J by 1 base, with 6 bases between. Germline lookup yields CDR1 KGHSY and CDR2 FQNENV. The CDR3 loop reads CASSQQGSNQPQHF. The CDR3 region has the DNA TGTGCCAGCAGCCAACAGGGGAGCAATCAGCCCCAGCATTTT.

To note about this clone: An end of the junction does not agree with germline; a read error may underlie this. The V gene is TRBV30, the J gene TRBJ2-1; TRBD1 agrees at 8 bases. Germline assignment: CDR1 GTSNPN and CDR2 SVGIG (reference sequence). This CDR3 comprises 14 residues. This CDR3 reads CAWSIPGGRRRSLF. The CDR3 DNA sequence: TGTGCCTGGAGTATTCCAGGGGGCCGTAGACGTTCGCTCTTC.

This clone was detected a few times. V usage is TRBV27 and J usage is TRBJ2-3; D is uncertain. The CDR3 covers 14 residues. Germline values: CDR1 MNHEY, CDR2 SMNVEV (reference sequence). Trimming left V 2 bases short and J 1 base short, with 7 bases between. The CDR3 here is CASSLNGGTDTQYF. The CDR3 bases are TGTGCCAGCAGTTTAAATGGTGGCACAGATACGCAGTATTTT.

The gene calls are TRBV5-4 and TRBJ2-5; 10 bases match TRBD1. Per germline, CDR1 SGHNT and CDR2 YYREEE (reference sequence). The trim removed 2 bases at V and 5 bases at J, leaving 6 bases unmatched. The CDR3 sequence is 15 residues long. The CDR3 protein is CASSFGQGVRETQYF. CDR3 sequence (DNA): TGTGCCAGCAGCTTCGGACAGGGGGTTAGGGAGACCCAGTACTTC.

The chain joins TRBV30 to TRBJ2-1, with 12 bases aligning to TRBD2. There are 16 residues in the CDR3. With 2 bases clipped from V and 7 bases from J, the junction kept 9 bases outside the gene matches. Germline V gene data show CDR1 as GTSNPN and CDR2 as SVGIG (reference sequence). The chain's CDR3 is CAWSIRTSGRLNEQFF. The CDR3 bases are TGTGCCTGGAGTATCCGAACTAGCGGGAGGTTAAATGAGCAGTTCTTC.

V usage is TRBV21-1 and J usage is TRBJ2-1. TRBV21-1 is a known pseudogene. CDR3 length: 14 amino acids. The CDR3 is CASVMTLLYNEQFF. The CDR3 DNA is TGTGCCAGCGTCATGACCCTCCTCTACAATGAGCAGTTCTTC.

The chain employs TRBV9 and TRBJ2-5; a possible D gene is TRBD2 (5 bases). The V and J ends lost 0 bases and 5 bases respectively, with 17 bases between them. Germline V gives CDR1 SGDLS, CDR2 YYNGEE. This CDR3 has 16 residues. The CDR3 reads CASSVVSGGGGETQYF. In DNA form, the CDR3 reads TGTGCCAGCAGCGTAGTAAGCGGAGGAGGAGGTGAGACCCAGTACTTC.

V gene TRBV6-5 combines with J gene TRBJ2-7, with 9 bases that match TRBD1. The trim removed 7 bases at V and 3 bases at J, leaving 10 bases unmatched. CDR1 and CDR2 (germline): MNHEY, SVGAGI. This CDR3 has 15 residues. The DNA of the CDR3 is TGTGCCAGCACCCGAGACCCGGGACAGGGCTACGAGCAGTACTTC. Protein: CASTRDPGQGYEQYF.

The chain is built from TRBV25-1 and TRBJ1-5; D is possibly TRBD1 (5 bases). The CDR3 length is 16 residues. CDR1 and CDR2 (germline): MGHDK, SYGVNS. The V gene lost 2 bases and the J gene lost 0 bases, with 11 bases spanning the gap. CDR3 bases: TGTGCCAGCAGTGAAGAGGGGTGGCATAGCAATCAGCCCCAGCATTTT. The encoded protein is CASSEEGWHSNQPQHF.

This chain joins TRBV2 and TRBJ2-4, with D possibly being TRBD1 or TRBD2 (5 bases each). Trimming shortened V by 5 bases and J by 0 bases, and 11 bases separated the two germline ends. The CDR3 spans 15 residues. Germline loops: CDR1 SNHLY, CDR2 FYNNEI. The CDR3 sequence: CASSSEGSAKNIQYF. The CDR3 nucleotides are TGTGCCAGCAGTAGCGAGGGGTCAGCCAAAAACATTCAGTACTTC.

The V call is TRBV10-1, the J call TRBJ2-1; the D is unclear. Trimming shortened V by 0 bases and J by 7 bases, and 10 bases separated the two germline ends. Looked up from germline, CDR1 is WNHNN and CDR2 is SYGVQD (reference sequence). CDR3 length equals 14 residues. As DNA, the CDR3 is TGCGCCAGCAGTGAGTCTCCGGTTTCTAATGAGCAGTTCTTC. Translated, it gives CASSESPVSNEQFF.

This sequence joins TRBV4-2 and TRBJ2-3, with 7 bases lining up with TRBD1. CDR3 length equals 15 residues. The V gene's germline CDR1 is LGHNA and CDR2 YNFKEQ. V lost 0 bases to trimming and J lost 2 bases; unmatched junction nucleotides: 2. DNA for the CDR3: TGTGCCAGCAGCCAAGAACAGGGGTACACAGATACGCAGTATTTT. This codes for CASSQEQGYTDTQYF.

The chain uses TRBV28 and TRBJ1-2; D not resolved. Trimming shortened V by 4 bases and J by 5 bases, and 20 bases separated the two germline ends. The V gene's germline CDR1 is MDHEN and CDR2 SYDVKM. CDR3 length equals 16 residues. The CDR3 region has the DNA TGTGCCAGCAGTTCCCCTCAAGCACGGAAAGAGTATGGCTACACCTTC. This gives the protein CASSSPQARKEYGYTF.

This chain connects TRBV7-9 to TRBJ1-4; 10 bases match TRBD1. The trim removed 5 bases at V and 10 bases at J, leaving 7 bases unmatched. Per germline, CDR1 SEHNR and CDR2 FQNEAQ (reference sequence). The CDR3 has 14 amino acids. CDR3 amino acids: CASSRQGAAGKLFF. The DNA for the CDR3 is TGTGCCAGCAGCCGACAGGGGGCAGCGGGAAAACTGTTTTTT.

The chain has TRBV28 and TRBJ1-2; perhaps TRBD1 as D (5 bases). The CDR3 sequence is 14 residues long. Trimming left V 6 bases short and J 5 bases short, with 16 bases between. CDR1 MDHEN and CDR2 SYDVKM come from the germline V gene. CDR3 sequence: CASRPLGVGYGYTF. CDR3 sequence (DNA): TGTGCCAGCAGGCCCCTGGGGGTGGGGTATGGCTACACCTTC.

J is TRBJ1-3 and V is TRBV9, with 8 bases matching TRBD1. Germline V lookup: CDR1 SGDLS, CDR2 YYNGEE. J was trimmed by 6 bases and V by 4 bases; bases with no gene match: 9. The CDR3 has 15 residues. The CDR3, as DNA: TGTGCCAGCAGCAGGACAGGGAGTACGGAAAACACCATATATTTT. It codes for CASSRTGSTENTIYF. Combining the CDR3 with reference TRBV9 and TRBJ1-3 gives the whole variable domain DSGVTQTPKHLITATGQRVTLRCSPRSGDLSVYWYQQSLDQGLQFLIQYYNGEERAKGNILERFSAQQFPDLHSELNLSSLELGDSALYFCASSRTGSTENTIYFGEGSWLTVV.

CDR3 sequence: CASSQDVTSGSGAKNIQYF. The DNA of the CDR3 is TGCGCCAGCAGCCAAGACGTGACTAGCGGGAGCGGGGCCAAAAACATTCAGTACTTC. The chain is built from TRBV4-3 and TRBJ2-4; 12 bases fit TRBD2. This CDR3 region has 19 residues. V lost 0 bases to trimming and J lost 1 base; unmatched junction nucleotides: 7. The germline CDR1 and CDR2 sequences are LGHNA and YSLEER.